This T cell receptor beta chain was recorded in a study of blood T cell repertoires in COVID-19. On the study more broadly: Samples came from the United States, Italy and Spain, spanning acute and convalescent COVID-19.

Produced via immunoSEQ multiplex PCR; TCRdb's table is partial and in-frame only. The sample shows approximately 410,000 clones, about nine tenths of them seen only once. To note about this clone: Other nucleotide sequences in the sample specify the same CDR3.

This CDR3 has 13 amino acids. Trimming left V 6 bases short and J 5 bases short, with 13 bases between. This sequence was found in a woman aged 25 to 39 with active or convalescent COVID-19. What was sequenced was peripheral blood. The chain is built from TRBV12-3 or TRBV12-4 and TRBJ1-1, with D possibly matching TRBD1 (5 bases). The CDR3 region has the DNA TGTGCCAGCAGCCTCCTCAGGGTTACTGAAGCTTTCTTT. This gives the protein CASSLLRVTEAFF.